The rows below give T cell receptor beta chains drawn from one sample of a study of cytomegalovirus exposure and HLA in healthy donors. Sequenced by immunoSEQ multiplex PCR; TCRdb stores in-frame clones only, minus some. The top ten hold around 5.3% of the sample, which has just over 95,000 clones, 77% seen once. Sequencing used PBMCs. The receptor source for this set is a woman aged 40 to 50 in good health and CMV-seronegative. The conserved cysteine and the conserved F or W are not part of the CDR3 here. The order of the fields is J gene, V gene, CDR3 protein.

>TRBJ1-5|TRBV19
ASSITTGFGQPQH
>TRBJ2-1|TRBV5-4
ASSLGLNNPNEQF
>TRBJ2-1|TRBV10-3
AMRPAGTNEQF
>TRBJ2-1|TRBV29-1
SVGGQGQDEQF
>TRBJ2-2|TRBV6-1
ASRLRGHTGELF
>TRBJ1-5|TRBV19
ASSIGGSNQPQH
>TRBJ2-3|TRBV7-2
ASSLVGATDTQY
>TRBJ2-5|TRBV11-1
ASSLSRGETQY
>TRBJ2-7|TRBV19
ASSLRDRAYEQY
>TRBJ2-7|TRBV10-2
ASSEGWSEQY
>TRBJ1-1|TRBV6-6
ASGFRGTVNTEAF
>TRBJ2-3|TRBV30
AWSDGVPDTQY
>TRBJ2-3|TRBV6-6
ASMWGGIDTDTQY
>TRBJ2-3|TRBV5-1
ASSFPLAGGATDTQY
>TRBJ2-5|TRBV27
ASRNYQETQY
>TRBJ1-6|TRBV5-5
ASSSGQTNSPLH
>TRBJ1-1|TRBV29-1
SVVVTGGTEAF
>TRBJ2-1|TRBV2
ASSNTGGGVYKQF
>TRBJ1-1|TRBV7-2
ASSHDREAF
>TRBJ1-1|TRBV5-1
ASSLGGGAYTEAF
>TRBJ2-7|TRBV29-1
SVEAGGEQY
>TRBJ2-7|TRBV7-7
ASSLSQNYEQY
>TRBJ2-5|TRBV10-3
AISGDREGQETQY
>TRBJ1-5|TRBV5-8
ASSLGTGGSQPQH
>TRBJ2-6|TRBV6-1
ASSAQVTSGANVLT
>TRBJ2-7|TRBV15
ATSLSGYEQY
>TRBJ1-2|TRBV29-1
STQAEGFT
>TRBJ1-3|TRBV28
ASSFGVSSGNTIY
>TRBJ2-1|TRBV5-1
ASSLTTNNEQF
>TRBJ1-1|TRBV9
ASPQGPGTEAF
>TRBJ1-1|TRBV5-1
ASSFIQGAGTEAF
>TRBJ1-3|TRBV9
ASSVVGHSSSGNTIY
>TRBJ2-7|TRBV6-1
ASGLAPLYEQY